The clone carrying this TCR beta chain was found once. This sample is part of a study of blood T cell repertoires in COVID-19. Study summary: The cDNA or gDNA used as material had been derived from T cells, B-cell-depleted T cells, or PBMCs.

The CDR3 has 15 residues. The V gene end was trimmed by 4 bases and the J gene end by 4 bases; junction bases not matched to a gene: 7. Looked up from germline, CDR1 is GTSNPN and CDR2 is SVGIG (reference sequence). Seattle patients were enrolled during active infection and followed longitudinally. As handled by the study authors: Nucleated cell counts were estimated from reference gene primer amplification. This table comes from immunoSEQ multiplex PCR, and its TCRdb copy is limited to in-frame clones, with some not included. V and J calls and clone size come straight from that table; D and trimming were deduced from the DNA. The profile covers about 280,000 clones, with less than 90% appearing a single time and around 13% taken by the ten largest.

Sequences were obtained from peripheral blood. The TCR was taken from a woman between 70 and 85 years old with COVID-19, enrolled during active disease. V usage is TRBV30 and J usage is TRBJ2-5; 12 nucleotides agree with TRBD1. The CDR3 coding sequence is TGTGCCTGGACAGGGGACAGGGGGCTTGGAGAGACCCAGTACTTC. Protein: CAWTGDRGLGETQYF.